The next 27 T cell receptor beta chains were all read from a single sample in a study of blood T cell repertoires in COVID-19. Profiling relied on immunoSEQ multiplex PCR, and the TCRdb table lists in-frame clones only, not all of them. Counted here are 120,000 to 150,000 clones, approximately 90% occurring once; the ten biggest clones make up 1.2%. Sequencing used PBMCs or T cells enriched from blood (not recorded which). These receptors all come from a woman aged 30 to 39 with acute COVID-19.

V usage is TRBV11-2 and J usage is TRBJ1-2; TRBD1 is a possible D gene (5 bases). The V gene lost 6 bases and the J gene lost 8 bases, with 19 bases spanning the gap. CDR1 is SGHAT, CDR2 FQNNGV, per germline. The CDR3 consists of 14 residues. This CDR3 reads CASRRTLGVFGYTF. The CDR3 DNA follows: TGTGCCAGCAGGCGTACCCTAGGGGTTTTCGGCTACACCTTC.

The gene calls are TRBV6-5 and TRBJ1-6; 7 nucleotides match TRBD1. Germline CDR1 is MNHEY and CDR2 is SVGAGI. The V gene end was trimmed by 6 bases and the J gene end by 8 bases; junction bases not matched to a gene: 10. The CDR3 runs to 15 residues. CDR3 in amino acids: CASRRPGQSDSPLHF. The CDR3 DNA sequence: TGTGCCAGCAGACGACCGGGACAGTCCGATTCACCCCTCCACTTT.

This chain links TRBV27 with TRBJ1-3; no definite D call. Deletions cut 6 bases from V and 1 base from J, with 10 bases between. Germline V CDR1 and CDR2: MNHEY, SMNVEV (reference sequence). This CDR3 spans 14 amino acids. The DNA of the CDR3 is TGTGCCAGCAGCATGGGCGCTTCTGGAAACACCATATATTTT. Translation gives CASSMGASGNTIYF.

V and J are TRBV4-2 and TRBJ2-3; TRBD2 aligns across 11 bases. The CDR3 totals 17 residues. Germline V lookup: CDR1 LGHNA, CDR2 YNFKEQ. The ends lost 0 bases at V and 4 bases at J; junction bases unmatched: 6. DNA for the CDR3: TGTGCCAGCAGCCAAGATCCTACTAGCGGGAGCCCAGATACGCAGTATTTT. It yields the protein CASSQDPTSGSPDTQYF.

V is TRBV27 and J is TRBJ2-5, with 8 bases that match TRBD1. Germline-derived CDR1 and CDR2 are MNHEY and SMNVEV (reference sequence). The trim removed 3 bases at V and 5 bases at J, leaving 8 bases unmatched. The CDR3 consists of 15 residues. The CDR3 loop is CASSFYDRGHETQYF. DNA of the CDR3: TGTGCCAGCAGTTTCTACGACAGGGGCCACGAGACCCAGTACTTC.

The sample holds one count of this clone. This chain joins TRBV7-9 and TRBJ1-4; D perhaps matches TRBD1 (5 bases). The CDR3 is made up of 16 amino acids. The V gene lost 1 base and the J gene lost 0 bases, with 9 bases spanning the gap. The germline V gene has CDR1 SEHNR and CDR2 FQNEAQ (reference sequence). CDR3 bases: TGTGCCAGCAGCTTAGTACAGACAGCAACTAATGAAAAACTGTTTTTT. This codes for CASSLVQTATNEKLFF.

The chain couples TRBV5-8 to TRBJ1-4; 7 bases agree with TRBD1. This CDR3 has 15 residues. Germline V lookup: CDR1 SGHTS, CDR2 YDEGEE. Losses at the gene ends were 5 bases for V and 3 bases for J; bases not matched to a gene: 7. The CDR3 region is CASSLTGNANEKLFF. The CDR3 nucleotides are TGTGCCAGCAGTCTGACAGGGAATGCTAATGAAAAACTGTTTTTT.

The chain is built from TRBV5-5 and TRBJ1-1; D is unresolved. The germline V gene has CDR1 SGHKS and CDR2 YYEKEE (reference sequence). The CDR3 spans 12 residues. Deletions cut 4 bases from V and 11 bases from J, with 15 bases between. In DNA form, the CDR3 reads TGTGCCAGCAGCCCCCAGTTTGAGGGTGCTTTCTTT. This sequence encodes CASSPQFEGAFF.

The chain recombines TRBV25-1 with TRBJ2-1; possibly TRBD1 for D (6 bases). The length of the CDR3 is 13 residues. Germline CDR1 and CDR2: MGHDK and SYGVNS. V was clipped by 2 bases and J by 7 bases, with 9 bases between them. CDR3 region: CASSEAGVNEQFF. The CDR3 DNA reads TGTGCCAGCAGTGAAGCAGGGGTGAATGAGCAGTTCTTC.

The chain has TRBV4-3 and TRBJ1-2; D is unclear. Germline loops: CDR1 LGHNA, CDR2 YSLEER. The CDR3 covers 16 residues. Trimming shortened V by 0 bases and J by 5 bases, and 16 bases separated the two germline ends. Here the CDR3 DNA reads TGCGCCAGCAGCCAAGAATATGAGAGCTCCGGGTATGGCTACACCTTC. Protein product: CASSQEYESSGYGYTF.

This clone was seen once. V is TRBV4-3 and J is TRBJ1-1; TRBD1 matches 7 bases. J was trimmed by 5 bases and V by 1 base; bases with no gene match: 7. CDR3 length: 15 amino acids. In germline, CDR1 is LGHNA, CDR2 YSLEER. The CDR3 coding sequence is TGCGCCAGCAGCCAAGTGCTCGGGACAGCTACTGAAGCTTTCTTT. This translates into CASSQVLGTATEAFF.

Only a few counts were recorded for this clone. The chain couples TRBV7-3 to TRBJ1-3; TRBD1 might be the D (6 bases). V was shortened by 3 bases and J by 4 bases, with 10 bases between the two germline ends. The CDR3 is 14 amino acids. Germline V gene lookup returns CDR1 SGHTA and CDR2 FQGTGA. As DNA, the CDR3 is TGTGCCAGCAGCTTGGGGGCGGCCGGAAACACCATATATTTT. Encoded protein: CASSLGAAGNTIYF.

This sequence joins TRBV7-6 and TRBJ2-1; TRBD2 matches at 8 bases. V gave up 2 bases and J gave up 4 bases; unmatched junction bases: 4. This CDR3 comprises 15 residues. Germline CDR1 reads SGHVS; CDR2 reads FNYEAQ. This chain's CDR3 is CASSLLAGPYNEQFF. CDR3 DNA: TGTGCCAGCAGCTTACTAGCGGGCCCATACAATGAGCAGTTCTTC.

V gene TRBV19 combines with J gene TRBJ1-4; D possibly corresponds to TRBD1 (6 bases). The CDR3 runs 14 residues. In germline, CDR1 is LNHDA, CDR2 SQIVND (reference sequence). V was trimmed by 5 bases and J by 8 bases, leaving 15 bases between them. DNA for the CDR3: TGTGCCAGTAGTGTCGGGGGGGCGTACGAAAAACTGTTTTTT. This codes for CASSVGGAYEKLFF.

The chain carries TRBV11-2 and TRBJ1-2; no clear D. Germline V gene lookup returns CDR1 SGHAT and CDR2 FQNNGV. This CDR3 spans 13 amino acids. Trimming stripped 0 bases from V and 4 bases from J, with 6 bases between. CDR3 protein: CASSLEASYGYTF. CDR3 bases: TGTGCCAGCAGCTTAGAGGCCAGCTATGGCTACACCTTC.

V and J are TRBV11-2 and TRBJ2-6; D remains ambiguous. Germline V CDR1 and CDR2: SGHAT, FQNNGV. The CDR3 consists of 15 residues. V was cut by 6 bases and J by 0 bases, with 9 bases left in between. CDR3 loop: CASRSHYSGANVLTF. The CDR3 DNA reads as TGTGCCAGCAGATCTCACTACTCTGGGGCCAACGTCCTGACTTTC.

A remark on this clone: A read error may account for a junction end that differs from germline. The rearrangement links TRBV6-6 to TRBJ2-7, with 7 nucleotides matching TRBD1. Looked up from germline, CDR1 is MNHNY and CDR2 is SVGAGI (reference sequence). The length of the CDR3 is 12 residues. The CDR3 here is CASSSLGQEYNF. The CDR3 bases are TGTGCCAGCAGTTCCCTTGGACAGGAATATAACTTC.

The V and J genes are TRBV28 and TRBJ1-1, with 7 bases aligning to TRBD1. CDR3 length equals 13 residues. V lost 4 bases, J lost 10 bases, and 9 bases stayed unmatched. In germline, CDR1 is MDHEN, CDR2 SYDVKM. For the CDR3, the DNA is TGTGCCAGCAGTTACCTGACAGGGTTGGTAGCTTTCTTT. Its protein product is CASSYLTGLVAFF.

This chain links TRBV13 with TRBJ2-7; possible D gene TRBD1, 6 bases. Germline assignment: CDR1 PRHDT and CDR2 FYEKMQ (reference sequence). This CDR3 spans 15 amino acids. V lost 0 bases and J 6 bases, leaving 15 bases between the germline ends. CDR3 in DNA: TGTGCCAGCAGCTTAGGTGGATCAGGGGTCTCCGAGCAGTACTTC. It codes for CASSLGGSGVSEQYF.

This rearrangement joins TRBV10-1 to TRBJ1-5; 8 bases align to TRBD1. CDR3 length equals 17 residues. In germline, CDR1 is WNHNN, CDR2 SYGVQD (reference sequence). V lost 7 bases to trimming and J lost 4 bases; unmatched junction nucleotides: 15. CDR3 loop: CASIQKEDRDSNQPQHF. The CDR3 nucleotides read TGCGCCAGCATTCAGAAAGAGGACAGGGACTCTAATCAGCCCCAGCATTTT.

V usage is TRBV6-2 or TRBV6-3 and J usage is TRBJ2-7; TRBD1 matches at 7 bases. V lost 5 bases and J lost 0; bases outside the gene matches: 7. Looked up from germline, CDR1 is MNHEY and CDR2 is SVGEGT. This CDR3 region has 15 residues. The CDR3 coding sequence is TGTGCCAGCAGTAAAGACAGGGCTCGCTCCTACGAGCAGTACTTC. It specifies CASSKDRARSYEQYF.

This chain connects TRBV10-3 to TRBJ2-1; 7 nucleotides agree with TRBD2. The J segment lost 0 bases and the V segment lost 7 bases, leaving 6 bases of the junction unmatched. Looked up from germline, CDR1 is ENHRY and CDR2 is SYGVKD. The length of the CDR3 is 15 residues. The CDR3 here is CAINLAESSYNEQFF. The CDR3 bases are TGTGCCATCAACCTAGCGGAAAGCTCCTACAATGAGCAGTTCTTC.

The genes are TRBV9 and TRBJ1-1, with D unresolved. V lost 3 bases, J lost 1 base, and 7 bases lay in between. The CDR3 has 13 residues. Germline loops: CDR1 SGDLS, CDR2 YYNGEE. This chain's CDR3 is CASSAGGNTEAFF. Here the CDR3 DNA reads TGTGCCAGCAGCGCAGGTGGGAACACTGAAGCTTTCTTT.

The chain combines TRBV19 with TRBJ2-1; tentative D call: TRBD1 (6 bases). V was trimmed by 6 bases and J by 2 bases, leaving 14 bases between them. CDR3 length: 15 amino acids. Germline V gene lookup returns CDR1 LNHDA and CDR2 SQIVND (reference sequence). The CDR3 protein is CASRVAPGAYNEQFF. The CDR3 nucleotides read TGTGCCAGTAGGGTTGCTCCAGGGGCCTACAATGAGCAGTTCTTC.

The CDR3 here is CASSGSRGRSGGYTF. The CDR3 nucleotides are TGTGCCAGCAGCGGGAGCCGAGGCAGAAGCGGGGGCTACACCTTC. The rearrangement uses TRBV9 and TRBJ1-2; D not certain. V lost 3 bases to trimming and J lost 8 bases, with 20 bases between them. Germline CDR1 reads SGDLS; CDR2 reads YYNGEE. There are 15 residues in the CDR3.

The table lists this clone with a count of one. V and J are TRBV27 and TRBJ1-2, with a tentative D call TRBD1 (5 bases). Germline V lookup: CDR1 MNHEY, CDR2 SMNVEV (reference sequence). V was clipped by 5 bases and J by 2 bases, with 18 bases between them. This CDR3 contains 16 residues. The CDR3 spells CASSPSLGGINYGYTF. The CDR3 DNA reads as TGTGCCAGCAGTCCCTCCCTGGGGGGGATCAACTATGGCTACACCTTC.

The CDR3 is CASSFTGDGYTF. The CDR3 DNA reads as TGCGCCAGCAGCTTTACAGGAGATGGCTACACCTTC. This sequence joins TRBV5-1 and TRBJ1-2, with D perhaps matching TRBD1 (5 bases). V was cut by 2 bases and J by 6 bases, with 8 bases left in between. Germline V gene lookup returns CDR1 SGHRS and CDR2 YFSETQ. The length of the CDR3 is 12 residues.